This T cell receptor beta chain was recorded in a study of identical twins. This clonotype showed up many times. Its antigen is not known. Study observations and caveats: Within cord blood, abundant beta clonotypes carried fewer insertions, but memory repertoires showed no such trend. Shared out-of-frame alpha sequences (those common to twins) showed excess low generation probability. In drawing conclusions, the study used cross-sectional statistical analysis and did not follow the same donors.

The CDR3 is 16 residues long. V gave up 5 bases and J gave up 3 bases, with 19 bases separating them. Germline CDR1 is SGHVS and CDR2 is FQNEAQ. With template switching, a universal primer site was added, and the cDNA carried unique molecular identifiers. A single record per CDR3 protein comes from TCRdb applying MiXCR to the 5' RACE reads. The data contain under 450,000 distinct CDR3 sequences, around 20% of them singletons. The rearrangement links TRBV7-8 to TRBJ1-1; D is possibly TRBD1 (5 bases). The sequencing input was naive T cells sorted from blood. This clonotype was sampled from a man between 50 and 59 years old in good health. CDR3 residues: CASSPVGRVTDTEAFF. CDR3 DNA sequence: TGTGCCAGCAGCCCCGTGGGCAGGGTAACGGACACTGAAGCTTTCTTT.